Listed here are 4 T cell receptor beta chains from one sample, sequenced in a study of metastatic and nonmetastatic thyroid tumors. The entire patient cohort was treatment-naive prior to thyroid surgery. MiXCR was used by TCRdb to re-call the PCR reads. The table has tens of thousands of clones, under 15% seen once; the top ten hold over 7%. Specimen: tumor tissue. The receptors shown here come from a female donor with papillary thyroid cancer or a benign thyroid nodule (not recorded which). Some clones in this sample may be carry-over from other donors' samples.

This clone was observed at least ten times. This chain connects TRBV30 to TRBJ1-1; maybe TRBD1 (5 bases). Germline lookup yields CDR1 GTSNPN and CDR2 SVGIG (reference sequence). V lost 4 bases and J lost 5, with 20 bases in between. CDR3 size: 15 residues. DNA for the CDR3: TGTGCCTGGAATTCCGGGGGGGTTCGGGTGACTGAAGCTTTCTTT. Amino acid sequence: CAWNSGGVRVTEAFF.

A single count supports this clone. The chain recombines TRBV11-1 with TRBJ2-6; the D is unclear. Germline CDR1 SGHAT, CDR2 FQDESV (reference sequence). This CDR3 is 15 amino acids long. V lost 2 bases to trimming and J lost 4 bases, with 9 bases between them. Here the CDR3 DNA reads TGTGCCAGCAGCTTACAAGGCATGGGGGCCAACGTCCTGACTTTC. Amino acid sequence: CASSLQGMGANVLTF.

Comments on this clone: This may arise from a read error, as a much more abundant clone is one base away. The J gene is TRBJ2-2, the V gene TRBV9; the D gene is possibly TRBD2 (5 bases). With 0 bases removed from V and 4 bases from J, the gap between germline ends came to 13 bases. This CDR3 is built from 16 residues. Germline V gives CDR1 SGDLS, CDR2 YYNGEE. Here the CDR3 DNA reads TGTGCCAGCAGCGTAGCGGCTAGAGGGCTCACCGGGGAGCTGTTTTTT. Translation gives CASSVAARGLTGELFF.

As concerns this clone: A much larger clone sits a single nucleotide away, making a read error possible. The chain combines TRBV29-1 with TRBJ2-7, with a weak D call TRBD1 (6 bases). The CDR3 totals 14 residues. Trimming shortened V by 7 bases and J by 3 bases, and 19 bases separated the two germline ends. Germline V CDR1 and CDR2: SQVTM, ANQGSEA. The CDR3 nucleotides are TGCAGCGCCGCGGAGCGGAAGACAGGCTACGAGCAGTACTTC. Protein sequence: CSAAERKTGYEQYF.